This TCR beta chain was identified during a study of technical replicates of blood from a few donors. The method was immunoSEQ multiplex PCR; TCRdb's version includes in-frame clones alone and lacks a portion of them. The table lists some 80,000 clones, under 97% of them singletons. Sequencing was carried out using T cells isolated from PBMCs. This TCR was sampled from a human donor in good health.

The CDR3 is CASRRDRGMSEAFF. The CDR3, as DNA: TGTGCCAGCAGGAGGGACAGGGGGATGTCTGAAGCTTTCTTT. The chain is built from TRBV25-1 and TRBJ1-1; TRBD1 agrees at 11 bases. Trimming removed 6 bases from V and 6 bases from J; junction bases left unmatched: 6. The germline CDR1 and CDR2 sequences are MGHDK and SYGVNS. The CDR3 has 14 residues.